The table lists the clone carrying this T cell receptor (beta chain) with a few counts. The antigen is undetermined. This record comes from a study of T cells in localized non-small cell lung cancer. Study outcomes and limitations: The tumor had only one region sequenced, so heterogeneity remains possible. Peak T cell clonality was found in uninvolved adjacent lung, exceeding tumor. Appearing in adjacent lung were a median roughly 60 of the top 100 tumor clones. An association was observed between higher blood T cell density and longer overall survival.

Unmatched junction bases numbered 6, after V lost 4 bases and J lost 7 bases. Germline-derived CDR1 and CDR2 are LNHDA and SQIVND (reference sequence). The CDR3 has 15 amino acids. TCRdb keeps only in-frame clones here, not all; method: immunoSEQ multiplex PCR. The sample carries approximately 30,000 clones, approximately 72% recorded once. The V and J genes are TRBV19 and TRBJ1-5, with 11 bases matching TRBD1. This sequence was found in a male donor aged 60 or older with stage II squamous cell lung carcinoma. The sequences come from peripheral blood, collected before any cancer treatment. For the CDR3, the DNA is TGTGCCAGTAGTACCCGGGACAGGGGGGGACAGCCCCAGCATTTT. Translating gives CASSTRDRGGQPQHF.